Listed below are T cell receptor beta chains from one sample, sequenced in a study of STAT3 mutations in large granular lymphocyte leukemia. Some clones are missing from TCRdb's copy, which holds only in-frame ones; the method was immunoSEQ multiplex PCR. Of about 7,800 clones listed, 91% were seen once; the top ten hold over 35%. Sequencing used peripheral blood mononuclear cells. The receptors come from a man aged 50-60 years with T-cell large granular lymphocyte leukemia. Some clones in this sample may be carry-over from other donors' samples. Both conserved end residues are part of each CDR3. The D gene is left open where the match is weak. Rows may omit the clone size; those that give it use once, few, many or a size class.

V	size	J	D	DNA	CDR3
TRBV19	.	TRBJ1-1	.	TGTGCCAGTAGTATGGAGGGGCTGAACACTGAAGCTTTCTTT	CASSMEGLNTEAFF
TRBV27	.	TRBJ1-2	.	TGTGCCAGCAGTTTAATGGGACAAGGTTCATCGGGCTACACCTTC	CASSLMGQGSSGYTF
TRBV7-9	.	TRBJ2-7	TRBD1	TGTGCCAGCAGCTTACAGGGGGCTACCTACGAGCAGTACTTC	CASSLQGATYEQYF
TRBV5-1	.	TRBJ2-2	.	TGCGCCAGCAGGTCGCAGGGGTCCGGGGAGCTGTTTTTT	CASRSQGSGELFF
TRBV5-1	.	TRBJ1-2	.	TGCGCCAGCAGCTTCGACCTCTATGGCTACACCTTC	CASSFDLYGYTF
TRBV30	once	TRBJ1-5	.	TGTGCCTGGAGTCGGGGGCAGTATAGCAATCAGCCCCAGCATTTT	CAWSRGQYSNQPQHF
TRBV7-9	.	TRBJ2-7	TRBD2	TGTGCCAGCAGTTCAAAACCTAGCGGGGCCTCCTACGAGCAGTACTTC	CASSSKPSGASYEQYF
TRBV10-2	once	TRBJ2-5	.	TGCGCCAGCAGTGCCGGGACTTGGACCCAAGAGACCCAGTACTTC	CASSAGTWTQETQYF
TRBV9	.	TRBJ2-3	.	TGTGCCAGCAGCGTAGAAGGACAGACCACAGATACGCAGTATTTT	CASSVEGQTTDTQYF
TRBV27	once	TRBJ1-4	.	TGTGCCAGCAGTCCGAGCTTCGCGGGGGGAAGGGTGTTTAATGAAAAACTGTTTTTT	CASSPSFAGGRVFNEKLFF
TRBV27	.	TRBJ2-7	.	TGTGCCAGCAGTAAGACAGGTTACTACGAGCAGTACTTC	CASSKTGYYEQYF
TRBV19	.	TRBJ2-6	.	TGTGCCAGTTGGACGGGCCTCTCTGGGGCCAACGTCCTGACTTTC	CASWTGLSGANVLTF
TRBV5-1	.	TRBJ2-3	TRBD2	TGCGCCAGCAGCTTCCTAGCGGGTTCCCCGGATACGCAGTATTTT	CASSFLAGSPDTQYF
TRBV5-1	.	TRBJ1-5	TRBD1	TGCGCCAGCAGCTTGGAGGACAGGGCCCATCAGCCCCAGCATTTT	CASSLEDRAHQPQHF
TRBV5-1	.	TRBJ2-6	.	TGCGCCAGCAGCTTGGAGGCAGTCTCTGGGGCCAACGTCCTGACTTTC	CASSLEAVSGANVLTF
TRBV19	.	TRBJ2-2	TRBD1	TGTGCCAGTAGTCTACGCTCCCCCGGACAGGGGAGGACCGGGGAGCTGTTTTTT	CASSLRSPGQGRTGELFF
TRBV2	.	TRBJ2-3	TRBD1	TGTGCCAGCAGGTACAGCGGACAGGGGAATTCAGATACGCAGTATTTT	CASRYSGQGNSDTQYF
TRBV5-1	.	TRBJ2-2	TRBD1	TGCGCCAGCAGCTTGGGGGACAGGATACCCGGGGAGCTGTTTTTT	CASSLGDRIPGELFF
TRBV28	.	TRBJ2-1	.	TGTGCCACCACCGTAGGGGACATAGTAAATGAGCAGTTCTTC	CATTVGDIVNEQFF
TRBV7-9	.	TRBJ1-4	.	TGTGCCAGCAGGTCAGGGTTGGAGGAAAAACTGTTTTTT	CASRSGLEEKLFF
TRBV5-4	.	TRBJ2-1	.	TGTGCCAGCAGCTTGGAGGCAAATGAGCAGTTCTTC	CASSLEANEQFF
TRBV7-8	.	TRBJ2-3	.	TGTGCCAGCAGCGACCGGATCGCCGATACGCAGTATTTT	CASSDRIADTQYF
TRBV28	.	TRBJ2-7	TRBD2	TGTGCCAGCAGCTATATAATAGCGGGAGGCACCTACGAGCAGTACTTC	CASSYIIAGGTYEQYF
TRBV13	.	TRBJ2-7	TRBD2	TGTGCCAGCAGCTGGGAGGGCACCGAGCAGTACTTC	CASSWEGTEQYF
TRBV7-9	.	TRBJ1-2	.	TGTGCCAGCAGCTTAGAATTGCCAGCCTCCTCGGGAGGCTACACCTTC	CASSLELPASSGGYTF
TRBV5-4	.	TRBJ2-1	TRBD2	TGTGCCAGCAGCCGCACTAGCGGGAGCGGGAATGAGCAGTTCTTC	CASSRTSGSGNEQFF
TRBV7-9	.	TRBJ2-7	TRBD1	TGTGCCAGCAGCCTACCGAGCGGACAGGAGTCCGAGTTGCAGTACTTC	CASSLPSGQESELQYF
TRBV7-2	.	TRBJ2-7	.	TGTGCCAGCAGCTTAGGACAGCCCAGGGGTGAGCAGTACTTC	CASSLGQPRGEQYF
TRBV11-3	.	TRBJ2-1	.	TGTGCCAGCAGCCCCGGCGTAGGGGGAAGTATCTACAATGAGCAGTTCTTC	CASSPGVGGSIYNEQFF
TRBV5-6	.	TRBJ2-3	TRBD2	TGTGCCAGCAGCTGGTCGGTTTCGGGCGGGAGGGCAGATACGCAGTATTTT	CASSWSVSGGRADTQYF
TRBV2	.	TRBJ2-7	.	TGTGCCAGCAGTGAACAAGGGGCTGGGGCGTACGAGCAGTACTTC	CASSEQGAGAYEQYF
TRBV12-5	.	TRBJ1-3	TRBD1	TGTGCTAGTGGCCGCGGCCGGGACAGCGGAAACACCATATATTTT	CASGRGRDSGNTIYF
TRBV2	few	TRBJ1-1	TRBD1	TGTGCCAGCGGGGGGACAGGACTCATGAACACTGAAGCTTTCTTT	CASGGTGLMNTEAFF
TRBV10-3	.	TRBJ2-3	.	TGTGCCTTGAAAGCGGACCTGGGCCTTGGCACAGATACGCAGTATTTT	CALKADLGLGTDTQYF
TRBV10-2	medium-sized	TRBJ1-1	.	TGCGCCAGTCGAGGAACTGAAGCTTTCTTT	CASRGTEAFF
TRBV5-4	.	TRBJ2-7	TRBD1	TGTGCCAGCAGCTTCGAGACAGGGGGCGCCCACGAGCAGTACTTC	CASSFETGGAHEQYF
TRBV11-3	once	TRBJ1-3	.	TGTGCCAGCAGCTCAGCGTTCTCTGGAAACACCATATATTTT	CASSSAFSGNTIYF
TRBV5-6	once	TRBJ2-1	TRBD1	TGTGCCAGCAGCGGCGGGACAGGGAATTCCTACAATGAGCAGTTCTTC	CASSGGTGNSYNEQFF